This entry lists 21 T cell receptor beta chains sequenced from one sample in a study of CXCR3-negative and CXCR3-positive naive CD8 T cells. No antigens are known for them. The study, taken as a whole, reports: Naive cells positive for CXCR3 carried more hydrophobic TRB CDR3s than CXCR3-negative ones.

It was by 5' RACE with UMI labels that the TRB cDNA libraries were prepared. TCRdb reanalyzed the 5' RACE reads and collapses them to one entry per CDR3 protein, without DNA. The listing records some 120,000 distinct CDR3 sequences. Material for sequencing was naive CXCR3+ CD8+ T cells from blood. Subset specified: CD45RO-CCR7+CD27+CD95- naive CD8+ T cells expressing CXCR3 (TNR3+). The receptors come from a human donor in good health. Some clones in this sample may be carry-over from other donors' samples.

The rearrangement joins TRBV7-9 to TRBJ2-5; TCRdb proposes TRBD1, but this gene call is untestable without DNA. This CDR3 comprises 17 residues. The germline V gene encodes CDR1 SEHNR and CDR2 FQNEAQ (reference sequence). This CDR3 reads CASSLLWGRGTQETQYF.

The V and J genes are TRBV19 and TRBJ2-7; TCRdb proposes TRBD1, but this gene call is untestable without DNA. The length of the CDR3 is 14 residues. The germline CDR1 and CDR2 sequences are LNHDA and SQIVND (reference sequence). CDR3 sequence reads: CASGLGQGSYEQYF.

The rearrangement uses TRBV2 and TRBJ2-3; absent DNA, TCRdb's TRBD2 call cannot be checked. This CDR3 contains 15 residues. Germline CDR1 SNHLY, CDR2 FYNNEI. The chain's CDR3 is CASSELAGGRDTQYF.

V gene TRBV6-6 combines with J gene TRBJ2-2; with no DNA, the TCRdb D assignment of TRBD1 cannot be verified. This CDR3 comprises 15 residues. Germline values: CDR1 MNHNY, CDR2 SVGAGI (reference sequence). CDR3 amino acids: CASSPWTGRAGELFF.

This rearrangement joins TRBV7-2 to TRBJ2-7; lacking DNA, the TRBD1 call made by TCRdb goes unchecked. The CDR3 covers 12 residues. Germline V gene data show CDR1 as SGHTA and CDR2 as FQGNSA. The CDR3 sequence is CASSPEQDEQYF.

The chain recombines TRBV20-1 with TRBJ2-7; TCRdb indicates TRBD1, and absent DNA this call remains unverified. Germline V gives CDR1 DFQATT, CDR2 SNEGSKA (reference sequence). The CDR3 consists of 14 residues. This chain's CDR3 is CSARIPGQGYEQYF.

J is TRBJ1-4 and V is TRBV28; no DNA is available, so the TRBD1 call from TCRdb remains unchecked. The length of the CDR3 is 16 residues. The germline CDR1 and CDR2 sequences are MDHEN and SYDVKM. This CDR3 is CASSPPLMGLGEKLFF.

V is TRBV6-6 and J is TRBJ2-3; TCRdb lists TRBD2, though no DNA is available to test this call. Germline CDR1 and CDR2: MNHNY and SVGAGI (reference sequence). CDR3 length equals 17 residues. CDR3: CASSRSGGGTYTDTQYF.

V and J are TRBV11-2 and TRBJ2-7; TCRdb picks TRBD2, but there is no DNA to check that call. The CDR3 is 15 amino acids. Per the germline V gene, CDR1 is SGHAT and CDR2 is FQNNGV. The chain's CDR3 is CASSPASDPAYEQYF.

The chain combines TRBV14 with TRBJ2-1. Germline CDR1 and CDR2: SGHDN and FVKESK. There are 14 residues in the CDR3. CDR3 sequence reads: CASSQITSYNEQFF.

The CDR3 protein is CASMGSSYNEQFF. The chain joins TRBV19 to TRBJ2-1. This CDR3 comprises 13 residues. Per germline, CDR1 LNHDA and CDR2 SQIVND (reference sequence). The full variable domain, its missing parts supplied by reference TRBV19 and TRBJ2-1, is DGGITQSPKYLFRKEGQNVTLSCEQNLNHDAMYWYRQDPGQGLRLIYYSQIVNDFQKGDIAEGYSVSREKKESFPLTVTSAQKNPTAFYLCASMGSSYNEQFFGPGTRLTVL.

The chain links TRBV6-2 or TRBV6-3 to TRBJ2-2; absent DNA, TCRdb's TRBD1 call cannot be checked. Germline assignment: CDR1 MNHEY and CDR2 SVGEGT. The CDR3 is 14 amino acids. CDR3 amino acids: CASSPGQTTGELFF.

The V gene is TRBV4-1, the J gene TRBJ2-5. Germline V gene data show CDR1 as MGHRA and CDR2 as YSYEKL. This CDR3 is 12 amino acids long. This chain's CDR3 is CASSQLGETQYF.

V is TRBV5-1 and J is TRBJ1-1; the D call of TRBD1 rests on TCRdb alone, since no DNA is present to check it. The CDR3 sequence is 13 residues long. Per germline, CDR1 SGHRS and CDR2 YFSETQ. The CDR3 loop reads CASTGGGNTEAFF.

This CDR3 is CASSLPGVNTEAFF. The chain is built from TRBV7-9 and TRBJ1-1. CDR1 is SEHNR, CDR2 FQNEAQ, per germline (reference sequence). This CDR3 has 14 amino acids.

The CDR3 loop is CASSQGGFTDTQYF. The J gene is TRBJ2-3, the V gene TRBV4-2; TCRdb designates TRBD1, a call that cannot be tested without DNA. CDR1 and CDR2 (germline): LGHNA, YNFKEQ. The CDR3 is 14 residues long.

The genes are TRBV3-1 and TRBJ2-1; TCRdb picks TRBD1, but there is no DNA to check that call. CDR1 is LGHDT and CDR2 is YNNKEL in the germline V gene (reference sequence). The CDR3 runs 17 residues. This chain's CDR3 is CASSQAQGAESHNEQFF.

The chain recombines TRBV10-3 with TRBJ1-1. Germline CDR1 reads ENHRY; CDR2 reads SYGVKD. The CDR3 extends over 14 amino acids. The CDR3 sequence: CATWTGPRYTEAFF.

The V call is TRBV11-3, the J call TRBJ2-7; without DNA, the TCRdb call of TRBD1 cannot be checked. CDR1 and CDR2 from the germline V gene are SGHNT and YENEEA. The CDR3 sequence is 14 residues long. CDR3 loop: CASSLAAGSYEQYF.

The chain combines TRBV4-2 with TRBJ2-7; TCRdb selects TRBD1, and the lack of DNA leaves this call unchecked. The CDR3 extends over 16 amino acids. The germline V gene has CDR1 LGHNA and CDR2 YNFKEQ. CDR3 sequence reads: CASSQDKGDRAYEQYF.

This chain joins TRBV12-3 or TRBV12-4 and TRBJ1-1. The CDR3 sequence is 14 residues long. The CDR3 here is CASSLDRLNTEAFF.